The rows below give T cell receptor beta chains drawn from one sample of a study of graft-versus-host responses after intestinal transplantation. Method: immunoSEQ multiplex PCR; TCRdb's copy keeps in-frame clones and lacks some. The sample contains about 29,000 clones, over 60% of which appear only once. The material was ileum tissue, obtained 98 days after intestinal transplantation. Receptors were obtained from a human patient who received an intestinal transplant, so some T cells may come from the graft donor. Both conserved end residues are part of each CDR3. D genes are given only for firm matches. Rows give clone size only sometimes, using once, few, many, or a class for an expanded clone.

v_call	d_call	clone_size	j_call	cdr3_nt	cdr3_aa
TRBV4-2	NA	NA	TRBJ1-2	TGTGCCAGCAGCCACTTCATTGGAGATGGCTACACCTTC	CASSHFIGDGYTF
TRBV25-1	NA	NA	TRBJ2-3	TGTGCCAGCAGTGAATGGTACGGCGTGGATACGCAGTATTTT	CASSEWYGVDTQYF
TRBV5-4	NA	NA	TRBJ1-1	TGTGCCAGCAGCTTGGAGGGCCTCCCCGAGGCTTTCTTT	CASSLEGLPEAFF
TRBV6-5	TRBD1	NA	TRBJ1-1	TGTGCAGGTAGGGACAGGGGGCTAAAGAACACTGAAGCTTTCTTT	CAGRDRGLKNTEAFF
TRBV7-9	NA	few	TRBJ2-1	TGTGCCAGCAGCTTAGGGGGTGTCAATGAGCAGTTCTTC	CASSLGGVNEQFF
TRBV7-2	NA	NA	TRBJ1-6	TGTGCCAGCAGCCCCTTGGGGAATTCACCCCTCCACTTT	CASSPLGNSPLHF
TRBV7-2	NA	NA	TRBJ2-7	TGTGCCAGCAGCCGTTGGGGCGGGGAGGTGGGCTACGAGCAGTACTTC	CASSRWGGEVGYEQYF
TRBV7-6	TRBD1	NA	TRBJ1-2	TGTGCCAGCAGCCCTCGGGCAGGGGGCGCAGGTGACTATGGCTACACCTTC	CASSPRAGGAGDYGYTF
TRBV7-9	TRBD1	few	TRBJ2-7	TGTGCCAGCAGCCCTAGACAGGGGGGCGAGCAGTACTTC	CASSPRQGGEQYF
TRBV30	TRBD1	few	TRBJ1-2	TGTGCCTGGAGTGGGTCAGGGGGGCATGGCTACACCTTC	CAWSGSGGHGYTF
TRBV20-1	NA	once	TRBJ1-2	TGCAGTGCCCCCCCCTATGGCTACACCTTC	CSAPPYGYTF
TRBV7-9	NA	NA	TRBJ2-5	TGTGCCAGCAGCTTAGGGGGGATCCAAGAGACCCAGTACTTC	CASSLGGIQETQYF